The present entry profiles one T cell receptor (beta chain) with its context. It has no known antigen specificity. Within one base of it there is no much larger clone, and no base qualities were kept. This entry comes from a study of metastatic and nonmetastatic thyroid tumors (TCRdb year 2020). Background for the entire study: The researchers compared repertoires between peripheral blood samples and tumor or nodule tissue samples from patients with malignant or benign thyroid disease.

The CDR3 has 15 amino acids, counting the end cysteine and phenylalanine. The read is trimmed to its CDR3 DNA, 45 bases read in frame from base 1. Per the germline V gene, MRHNA is the CDR1 and SNTAGT is the CDR2. Relative to germline, V is missing 0 bases and J is missing 6 bases, with 5 bases of the junction outside any gene match. No patient had received any treatment before thyroid surgery. Using T-cell receptor beta sequencing, the study looked back at clinical samples from patients collected from the early 2010s to the late 2010s. General conclusions and limits of the study: In both blood and tumor samples, malignant tumors were reported to have significantly higher TCR beta diversity than benign nodules.

The library was produced with PCR. The run used an Illumina HiSeq 4000. The TCR beta-chain CDR3 region of each patient was profiled by high-throughput sequencing. The original methods were these. Drawing on CDR3 differences between clinicopathological groups, the researchers built a classifier meant to tell apart patients with distant-metastatic papillary thyroid cancer. The Shannon index was used to assess repertoire diversity, and the Morisita-Horn index was used to assess tumor-blood repertoire similarity. Using fastp trimming at Q25 and MiXCR clonotype assembly, TCRdb reanalyzed the public sequencing data and kept in-frame beta chains. Here the V and J calls rest on TCRdb's processing, not on the authors' analysis. Within this sample are around 45,000 clones, with roughly 15% of them counted one time only. About 20% of the sample is taken by the ten largest.

The TCR sequence derives from a female donor with papillary thyroid cancer or a benign thyroid nodule (not recorded which). Some clones in this sample may be carry-over from other donors' samples. Here the chain combines TRBV6-4 and TRBJ2-1; 7 nucleotides in the junction match TRBD1. Sequencing was carried out using blood. The DNA reads TGTGCCAGCAGTGACTCATGGGGACAGCGCAATGAGCAGTTCTTC. Its translation reads: CASSDSWGQRNEQFF.